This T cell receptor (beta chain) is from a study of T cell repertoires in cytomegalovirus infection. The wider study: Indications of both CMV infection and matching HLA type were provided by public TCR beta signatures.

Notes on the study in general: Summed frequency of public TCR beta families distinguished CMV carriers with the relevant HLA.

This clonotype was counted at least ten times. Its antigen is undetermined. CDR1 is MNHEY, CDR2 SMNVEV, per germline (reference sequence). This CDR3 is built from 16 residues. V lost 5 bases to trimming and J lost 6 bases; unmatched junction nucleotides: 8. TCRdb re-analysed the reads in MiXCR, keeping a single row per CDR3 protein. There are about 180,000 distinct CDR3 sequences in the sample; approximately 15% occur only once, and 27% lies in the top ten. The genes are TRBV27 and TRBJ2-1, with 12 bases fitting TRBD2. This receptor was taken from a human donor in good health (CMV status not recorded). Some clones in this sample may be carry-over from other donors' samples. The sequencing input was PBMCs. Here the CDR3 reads CASSPQTSGGSNEQFF. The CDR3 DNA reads TGTGCCAGCAGTCCCCAGACTAGCGGGGGATCCAATGAGCAGTTCTTC.